This T cell receptor beta chain was observed in a study of blood T cell repertoires in COVID-19. Looking at the study overall: COVID-19 samples from acute and convalescent phases originated in the United States, Italy and Spain.

Germline assignment: CDR1 KGHSH and CDR2 LQKENI. The V and J ends lost 4 bases and 1 base, in that order; junction bases with no gene match: 9. The CDR3 is 16 residues long. TCRdb's copy holds only in-frame clones and misses some; the assay was immunoSEQ multiplex PCR. The sample gives 75,000 to 90,000 clones, around 78% of which show up once; about a third is in the top ten. It was during active infection that Seattle patients were enrolled and then longitudinally followed. The specimen sequenced was peripheral blood. The gene calls are TRBV18 and TRBJ1-1; TRBD1 aligns across 7 bases. The sequence was obtained from a man aged 60 to 75 with COVID-19, enrolled during active disease. CDR3 sequence reads: CASSLSMDRKNTEAFF. DNA of the CDR3: TGTGCCAGCTCACTATCAATGGACAGGAAGAACACTGAAGCTTTCTTT.